This T cell receptor (beta chain) is drawn from a study of vaccination and CD4 T cells after COVID-19. This clonotype was counted a few times. What it binds is unknown. The treatment denotes: approximately 10-day PBMC culture with coronavirus spike peptide pools or control peptides (ViraFEST assay). Cultured CD4+ T cell DNA underwent sequencing with the Oncomine TCR Beta short-read assay. TCRdb processed the PCR reads anew with MiXCR; each CDR3 protein has one entry. Here the sample spans about 26,000 distinct CDR3 sequences, less than 50% being singletons. The CDR3 length is 14 residues. The germline gives CDR1 LNHDA, CDR2 SQIVND (reference sequence). After removal of 6 bases from V and 7 bases from J, the junction contained 7 bases not matched to a gene. Points from the study as a whole: Counts of SARS-CoV-2-reactive clonotypes had a median that went from around 21 to 38, a nonsignificant change.

Specimen: CD4+ T cells from blood, cultured in vitro. The chain uses TRBV19 and TRBJ1-5; 9 bases fit TRBD1. The TCR comes from a human donor who had recovered from COVID-19. In DNA form, the CDR3 reads TGTGCCAGTAGCCTGGACAGGGGAGCCCAGCCCCAGCATTTT. Protein product: CASSLDRGAQPQHF.